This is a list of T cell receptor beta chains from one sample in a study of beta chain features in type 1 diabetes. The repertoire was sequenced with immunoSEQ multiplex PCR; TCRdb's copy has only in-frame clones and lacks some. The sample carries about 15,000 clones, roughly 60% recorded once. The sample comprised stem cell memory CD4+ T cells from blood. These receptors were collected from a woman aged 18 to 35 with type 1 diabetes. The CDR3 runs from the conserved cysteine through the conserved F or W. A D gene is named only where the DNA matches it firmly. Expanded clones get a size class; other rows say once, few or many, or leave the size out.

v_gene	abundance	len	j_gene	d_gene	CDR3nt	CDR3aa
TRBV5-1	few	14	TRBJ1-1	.	TGCGCCAGCAGCCGTGGGGAGGGGGAATCTGAAGCTTTCTTT	CASSRGEGESEAFF
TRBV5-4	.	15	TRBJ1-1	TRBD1	TGTGCCAGCAGCGCGGACTGGGACAGGGGCACTGAAGCTTTCTTT	CASSADWDRGTEAFF
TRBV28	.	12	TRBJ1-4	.	TGTGCCAGCAGACTACCCGGCGGAAAACTGTTTTTT	CASRLPGGKLFF
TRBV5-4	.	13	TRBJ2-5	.	TGTGCCAGCAGCGCCCAGGGTAAAGAGACCCAGTACTTC	CASSAQGKETQYF
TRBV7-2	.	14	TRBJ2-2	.	TGTGCCAGCAGCTTTACCTCAGGGTCACGGGAGCTGTTTTTT	CASSFTSGSRELFF
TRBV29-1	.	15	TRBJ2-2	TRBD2	TGCAGCGTTGAAAAACGGGGGGGCAGCACCGGGGAGCTGTTTTTT	CSVEKRGGSTGELFF
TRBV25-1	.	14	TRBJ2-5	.	TGTGCCAGCAGTGAATTAAGTAGTCTAGAGACCCAGTACTTC	CASSELSSLETQYF
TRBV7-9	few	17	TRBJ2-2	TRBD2	TGTGCCAGCATCAACCGGGGGGGGCTAGCGAGCACCGGGGAGCTGTTTTTT	CASINRGGLASTGELFF
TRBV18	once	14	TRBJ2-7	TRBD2	TGTGCCAGCTCTCCGGGACTAGCGGGAGTGGAGCAGTACTTC	CASSPGLAGVEQYF
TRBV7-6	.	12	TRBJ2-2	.	TGTGCCAGCAGCTCCTCTACCGGGGAGCTGTTTTTT	CASSSSTGELFF
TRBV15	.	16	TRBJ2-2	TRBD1	TGTGCCACCAGCAGGACAGGGTTTAGGGACACCGGGGAGCTGTTTTTT	CATSRTGFRDTGELFF
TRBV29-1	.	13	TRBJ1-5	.	TGCAGCGTTCAGACAGGTAGCAATCAGCCCCAGCATTTT	CSVQTGSNQPQHF
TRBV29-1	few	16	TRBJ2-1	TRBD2	TGCAGCGTTGATCCCCTAGCGGGAGGCTCCTACAATGAGCAGTTCTTC	CSVDPLAGGSYNEQFF
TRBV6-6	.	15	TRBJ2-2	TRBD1	TGTGCCAGCAGTTGGGGACAGGCGAACACCGGGGAGCTGTTTTTT	CASSWGQANTGELFF
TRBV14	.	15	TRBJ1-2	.	TGTGCCAGCAGCCAAACTCCGACGGGGGTCCGGGGCTACACCTTC	CASSQTPTGVRGYTF
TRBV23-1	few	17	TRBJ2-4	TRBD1	TGCGCCAGCAGTCAAGCCAGAAAGGGACAGCAAATATACATTCAGTACTTC	CASSQARKGQQIYIQYF
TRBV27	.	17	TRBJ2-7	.	TGTGCCAGCAGTTTAAGCTCCAGCCTCACAGGGTCCTACGAGCAGTACTTC	CASSLSSSLTGSYEQYF
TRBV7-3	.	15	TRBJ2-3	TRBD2	TGTGCCAGCAGCGCTAGCGGGAGTGTTGCAGATACGCAGTATTTT	CASSASGSVADTQYF
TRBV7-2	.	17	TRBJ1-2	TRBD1	TGTGCCAGCAGCTTGATGGGACAGGGGGCGCTTGGGGATGGCTACACCTTC	CASSLMGQGALGDGYTF
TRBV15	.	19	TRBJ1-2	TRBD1	TGTGCCACCAGCAGAGAACGTCCGTTCCGGGGGACAGCATATCTTGGCTACACCTTC	CATSRERPFRGTAYLGYTF
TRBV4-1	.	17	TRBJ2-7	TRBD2	TGCGCCAGCAGCCAAGGGAGTAGCGGGTTCACCTCCTACGAGCAGTACTTC	CASSQGSSGFTSYEQYF
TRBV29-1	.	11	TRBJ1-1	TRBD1	TGCAGCGGACGACAGGGCAATGAAGCTTTCTTT	CSGRQGNEAFF
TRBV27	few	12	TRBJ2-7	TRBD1	TGTGCCAGCAGTCACAGGGGTTACGAGCAGTACTTC	CASSHRGYEQYF
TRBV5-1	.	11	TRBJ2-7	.	TGCGCCAGCAGCTTCCCTCTCGAGCAGTACTTC	CASSFPLEQYF
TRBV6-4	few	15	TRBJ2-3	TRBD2	TGTGCCAGCAGGGGACTAGCGGGGACCACAGATACGCAGTATTTT	CASRGLAGTTDTQYF
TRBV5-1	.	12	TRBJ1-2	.	TGCGCCAGCAGCGTAGCGGGGGACGGCTACACCTTC	CASSVAGDGYTF
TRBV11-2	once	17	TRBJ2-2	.	TGTGCCAGCAGCCAAATCCGTGCGGGGTGGAACACCGGGGAGCTGTTTTTT	CASSQIRAGWNTGELFF
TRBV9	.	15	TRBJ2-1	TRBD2	TGTGCCAGCAGCGTAGCAGCGGGAGGCCACAATGAGCAGTTCTTC	CASSVAAGGHNEQFF
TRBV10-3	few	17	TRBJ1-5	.	TGTGCCATCAGTGACTCAAAAAGGGGAAGTAGCAATCAGCCCCAGCATTTT	CAISDSKRGSSNQPQHF
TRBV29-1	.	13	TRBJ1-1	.	TGCAGCGTTGAAGCGCAGGGTGGAACTGAAGCTTTCTTT	CSVEAQGGTEAFF
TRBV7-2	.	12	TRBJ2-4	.	TGTGCCAGCAGCTCGCCTGAGGGCATTCAGTACTTC	CASSSPEGIQYF
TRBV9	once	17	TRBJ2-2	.	TGTGCCAGCAGCGCGAGGGGAGGAGTCTCCAACACCGGGGAGCTGTTTTTT	CASSARGGVSNTGELFF